This T cell receptor beta chain derives from a study of long-term antiretroviral therapy in people with HIV. V shed 2 bases, J shed 3 bases, and the junction held 0 bases outside the gene matches. Germline V CDR1 and CDR2: SGHTA, FQGTGA. This CDR3 region has 14 residues. Each donor had at least one pre-ART and at least two post-ART PBMC samples. Notes on this clone: Its antigen is not identified.

With survey level as its setting, the immunoSEQ assay was v3.0. Clones were read by immunoSEQ multiplex PCR, and TCRdb kept only the in-frame ones, dropping some. The sample yields tens of thousands of clones, roughly 96% seen once. Study observations and caveats: Information on adherence to ART, viral resistance or therapy changes was unavailable.

This sequence originates from a man aged 30-40 years with HIV. The chain has TRBV7-3 and TRBJ2-1, with 8 bases aligning to TRBD1. The sequences come from unsorted PBMCs, collected more than 6 years after starting antiretroviral therapy. In DNA form, the CDR3 reads TGTGCCAGCAGCTTAGGACAGGGCTACAATGAGCAGTTCTTC. As protein: CASSLGQGYNEQFF. Filled out from reference TRBV7-3 and TRBJ2-1, the complete variable domain reads GAGVSQTPSNKVTEKGKYVELRCDPISGHTALYWYRQSLGQGPEFLIYFQGTGAADDSGLPNDRFFAVRPEGSVSTLKIQRTERGDSAVYLCASSLGQGYNEQFFGPGTRLTVL.